Many counts were recorded for the clone carrying this T cell receptor beta chain. The data stem from a study of human T cells and chemical hapten exposure. TCRdb processed the 5' RACE reads anew with MiXCR; each CDR3 protein has one entry. The sample has roughly 110,000 distinct CDR3 sequences; approximately 20% are singletons. CDR3 length: 13 amino acids. CDR1 and CDR2 from the germline V gene are SGHTA and FQGNSA. Between the trimmed V and J ends, which lost 2 bases and 6 bases, there was a span of 9 bases. Unfractionated whole blood was the source of the extracted total RNA. The source of this sequence is a human donor in good health. The chain couples TRBV7-2 to TRBJ2-3; D unresolved. CDR3 DNA: TGTGCCAGCAGCTTAACTTCTGGGGATACGCAGTATTTT. Its translation: CASSLTSGDTQYF.